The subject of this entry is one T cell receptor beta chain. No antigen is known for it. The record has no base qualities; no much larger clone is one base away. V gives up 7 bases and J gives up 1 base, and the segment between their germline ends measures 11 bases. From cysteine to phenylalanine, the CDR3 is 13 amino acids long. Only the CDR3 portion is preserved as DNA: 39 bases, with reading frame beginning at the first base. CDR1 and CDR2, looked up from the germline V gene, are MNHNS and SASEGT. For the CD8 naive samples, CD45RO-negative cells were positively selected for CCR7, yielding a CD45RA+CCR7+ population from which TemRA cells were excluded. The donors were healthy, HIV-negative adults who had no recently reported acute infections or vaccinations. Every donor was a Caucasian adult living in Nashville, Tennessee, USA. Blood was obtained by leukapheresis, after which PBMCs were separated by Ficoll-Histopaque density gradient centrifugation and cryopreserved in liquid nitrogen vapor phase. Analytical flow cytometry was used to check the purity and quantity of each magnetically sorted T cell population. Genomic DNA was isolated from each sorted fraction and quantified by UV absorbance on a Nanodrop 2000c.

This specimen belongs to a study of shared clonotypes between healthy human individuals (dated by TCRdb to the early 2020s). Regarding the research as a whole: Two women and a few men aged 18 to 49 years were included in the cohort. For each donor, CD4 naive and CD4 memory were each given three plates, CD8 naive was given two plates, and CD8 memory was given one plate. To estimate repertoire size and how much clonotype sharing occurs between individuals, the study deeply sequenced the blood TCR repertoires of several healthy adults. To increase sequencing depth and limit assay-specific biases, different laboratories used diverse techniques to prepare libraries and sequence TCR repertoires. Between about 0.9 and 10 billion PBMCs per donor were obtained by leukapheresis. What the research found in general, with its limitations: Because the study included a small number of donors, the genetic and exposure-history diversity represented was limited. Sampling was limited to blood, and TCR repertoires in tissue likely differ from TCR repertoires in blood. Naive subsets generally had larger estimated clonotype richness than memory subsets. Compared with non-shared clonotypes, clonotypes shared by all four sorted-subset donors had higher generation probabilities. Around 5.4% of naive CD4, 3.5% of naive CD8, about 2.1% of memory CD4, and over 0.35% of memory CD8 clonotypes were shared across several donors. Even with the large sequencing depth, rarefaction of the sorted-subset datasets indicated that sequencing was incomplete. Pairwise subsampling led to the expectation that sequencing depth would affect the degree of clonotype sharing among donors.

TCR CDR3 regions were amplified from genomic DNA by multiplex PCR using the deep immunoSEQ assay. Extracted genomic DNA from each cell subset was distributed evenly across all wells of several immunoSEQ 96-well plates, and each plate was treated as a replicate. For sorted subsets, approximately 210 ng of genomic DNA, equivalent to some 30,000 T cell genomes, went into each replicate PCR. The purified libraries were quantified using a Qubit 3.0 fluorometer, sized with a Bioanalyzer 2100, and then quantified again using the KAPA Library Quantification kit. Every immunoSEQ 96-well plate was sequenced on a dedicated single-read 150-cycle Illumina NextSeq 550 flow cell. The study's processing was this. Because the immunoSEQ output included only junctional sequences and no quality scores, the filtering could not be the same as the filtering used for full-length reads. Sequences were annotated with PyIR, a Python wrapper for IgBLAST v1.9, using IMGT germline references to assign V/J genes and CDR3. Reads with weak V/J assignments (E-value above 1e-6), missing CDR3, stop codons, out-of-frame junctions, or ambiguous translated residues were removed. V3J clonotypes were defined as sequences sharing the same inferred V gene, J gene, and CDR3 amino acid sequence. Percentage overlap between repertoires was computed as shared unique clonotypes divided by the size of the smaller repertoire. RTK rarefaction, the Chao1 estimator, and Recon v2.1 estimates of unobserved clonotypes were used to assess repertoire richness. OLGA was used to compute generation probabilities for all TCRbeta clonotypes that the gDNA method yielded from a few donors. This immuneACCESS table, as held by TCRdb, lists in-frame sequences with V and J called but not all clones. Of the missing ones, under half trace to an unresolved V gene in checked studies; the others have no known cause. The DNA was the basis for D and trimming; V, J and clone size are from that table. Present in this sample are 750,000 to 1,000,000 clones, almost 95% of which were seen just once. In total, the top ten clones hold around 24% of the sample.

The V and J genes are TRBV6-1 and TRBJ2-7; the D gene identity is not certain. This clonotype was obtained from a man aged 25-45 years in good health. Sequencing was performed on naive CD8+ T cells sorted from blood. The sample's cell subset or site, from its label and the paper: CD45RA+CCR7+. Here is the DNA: TGTGCCAGCACCGGCACCGATTCCTACGAGCAGTACTTC. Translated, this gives CASTGTDSYEQYF.